This T cell receptor beta chain was identified in a study of identical twins. Study results and caveats: For cord blood, abundant beta clonotypes had fewer insertions, unlike memory repertoires, which showed none. It was out-of-frame TCR alpha sharing in monozygotic twins that models underestimated. Invariant MAIT and iNKT cells could partly confound zero-insertion analyses.

This clonotype has a handful of counts. Its antigen is currently unknown. Between the trimmed V and J ends, which lost 4 bases and 0 bases, there was a span of 10 bases. The CDR3 extends over 13 amino acids. The germline V gene encodes CDR1 SQVTM and CDR2 ANQGSEA. MiXCR, applied by TCRdb to the 5' RACE reads, yields one record per CDR3 protein. Found here are 250,000 to 350,000 distinct CDR3 sequences, under 9% of them singletons; the top ten hold 2% to 2.5%. The sample was also linked to a second study, of yellow fever vaccine responses in identical twins.

The clonotype originates from a young woman in good health. The sample consisted of memory (CD45RO+) T cells sorted from blood. The chain joins TRBV29-1 to TRBJ2-7, with D perhaps given as TRBD1 or TRBD2 (6 bases each). The CDR3 DNA follows: TGCAGCGTTGTGGGGGGCGACTCCTACGAGCAGTACTTC. Translated: CSVVGGDSYEQYF.